A single sample gave rise to the 24 T cell receptor beta chains below, sequenced in a study of cytomegalovirus exposure and HLA in healthy donors. With 60 Vbeta and 13 Jbeta primers, the PCR was carried out. TCRdb's table, derived via immunoSEQ multiplex PCR, lists solely in-frame clones and lacks some. Found here are almost 200,000 clones, around 76% of them singletons; the top ten hold 1.5% to 2%. What was sequenced was PBMCs. The receptors were sampled from a man aged 25 to 45 in good health and CMV-seronegative.

The chain combines TRBV18 with TRBJ2-3; 11 bases are a match to TRBD2. This CDR3 has 17 amino acids. Trimming removed 6 bases from V and 1 base from J; junction bases left unmatched: 9. Germline loops: CDR1 KGHSH, CDR2 LQKENI. CDR3 loop: CASSHTGTSGRTDTQYF. The CDR3 DNA is TGTGCCAGCTCTCACACCGGGACTAGCGGACGCACAGATACGCAGTATTTT. Full variable domain (outside the CDR3, taken from reference TRBV18 and TRBJ2-3): NAGVMQNPRHLVRRRGQEARLRCSPMKGHSHVYWYRQLPEEGLKFMVYLQKENIIDESGMPKERFSAEFPKEGPSILRIQQVVRGDSAAYFCASSHTGTSGRTDTQYFGPGTRLTVL.

This chain uses TRBV25-1 with TRBJ2-7; D might be TRBD1 (5 bases). CDR1 MGHDK and CDR2 SYGVNS come from the germline V gene. There are 14 residues in the CDR3. With 0 bases removed from V and 1 base from J, the gap between germline ends came to 7 bases. This chain's CDR3 is CASSEYDRSYEQYF. DNA for the CDR3: TGTGCCAGCAGTGAATATGACAGATCCTACGAGCAGTACTTC.

The rearrangement joins TRBV9 to TRBJ2-1, with TRBD2 matching 7 bases. There are 10 residues in the CDR3. The V gene end was trimmed by 7 bases and the J gene end by 11 bases; junction bases not matched to a gene: 3. Germline assignment: CDR1 SGDLS and CDR2 YYNGEE. Written as DNA, the CDR3 is TGTGCCAGCGGGGACTACAAGCAGTTCTTC. This encodes CASGDYKQFF.

In DNA form, the CDR3 reads TGTGCCAGCAGAAAGGGACAGGACATTACCTACGAGCAGTACTTC. It yields the protein CASRKGQDITYEQYF. This sequence joins TRBV6-6 and TRBJ2-7; 8 nucleotides align to TRBD1. This CDR3 region has 15 residues. Looked up from germline, CDR1 is MNHNY and CDR2 is SVGAGI (reference sequence). V lost 6 bases, J lost 2 bases, and 9 bases stayed unmatched.

The V and J genes are TRBV7-9 and TRBJ2-3; TRBD1 matches 8 bases. V lost 5 bases and J lost 0; bases outside the gene matches: 4. CDR1 is SEHNR, CDR2 FQNEAQ, per germline (reference sequence). CDR3 length: 15 amino acids. The CDR3 protein is CASSPTGASTDTQYF. CDR3 in DNA: TGTGCCAGCAGCCCGACAGGGGCCAGCACAGATACGCAGTATTTT. The variable domain in full, completed from reference TRBV7-9 and TRBJ2-3, reads DTGVSQNPRHKITKRGQNVTFRCDPISEHNRLYWYRQTLGQGPEFLTYFQNEAQLEKSRLLSDRFSAERPKGSFSTLEIQRTEQGDSAMYLCASSPTGASTDTQYFGPGTRLTVL.

The chain links TRBV5-1 to TRBJ1-6; weak D call: TRBD1 (5 bases). CDR3 size: 15 residues. The germline V gene has CDR1 SGHRS and CDR2 YFSETQ. The V gene lost 0 bases and the J gene lost 8 bases, with 12 bases spanning the gap. This CDR3 reads CASSLEGTGYSPLHF. The CDR3, as DNA: TGCGCCAGCAGCTTGGAGGGCACAGGTTATTCACCCCTCCACTTT. Variable domain in full (rest from reference TRBV5-1 and TRBJ1-6): KAGVTQTPRYLIKTRGQQVTLSCSPISGHRSVSWYQQTPGQGLQFLFEYFSETQRNKGNFPGRFSGRQFSNSRSEMNVSTLELGDSALYLCASSLEGTGYSPLHFGNGTRLTVT.

The V call is TRBV28, the J call TRBJ2-1, with 10 bases lining up with TRBD1. In germline, CDR1 is MDHEN, CDR2 SYDVKM. V lost 7 bases, J lost 8 bases, and 8 bases stayed unmatched. This CDR3 is 14 amino acids long. The CDR3 loop is CASKTGGYVDEQFF. CDR3 nucleotide sequence: TGTGCCAGCAAGACAGGGGGCTATGTGGATGAGCAGTTCTTC.

V gene TRBV11-2 combines with J gene TRBJ1-5; D perhaps matches TRBD1 (6 bases). V was cut by 1 base and J by 3 bases, with 16 bases left in between. The CDR3 runs 17 residues. In germline, CDR1 is SGHAT, CDR2 FQNNGV. The CDR3 is CASSLGATGTNNQPQHF. As DNA, the CDR3 is TGTGCCAGCAGCTTAGGAGCGACCGGGACAAACAATCAGCCCCAGCATTTT.

V is TRBV7-2 and J is TRBJ2-3; tentative D call: TRBD2 (6 bases). In germline, CDR1 is SGHTA, CDR2 FQGNSA. The V gene lost 3 bases and the J gene lost 1 base, with 11 bases spanning the gap. The CDR3 sequence is 15 residues long. The CDR3 DNA is TGTGCCAGCAGCTTCAGGGCGGGGCGCACAGATACGCAGTATTTT. This gives the protein CASSFRAGRTDTQYF.

The V and J genes are TRBV14 and TRBJ2-7, with 7 bases identical to TRBD2. The CDR3 totals 15 residues. Germline V gene sequence: CDR1 SGHDN, CDR2 FVKESK. Trimming took 1 base from V and 7 from J; bases not matched to a gene: 10. This chain's CDR3 is CASSQVSQRDREQYF. DNA of the CDR3: TGTGCCAGCAGCCAAGTTTCCCAGCGGGATCGAGAGCAGTACTTC. Full variable domain (remainder filled in from reference TRBV14 and TRBJ2-7): EAGVTQFPSHSVIEKGQTVTLRCDPISGHDNLYWYRRVMGKEIKFLLHFVKESKQDESGMPNNRFLAERTGGTYSTLKVQPAELEDSGVYFCASSQVSQRDREQYFGPGTRLTVT.

The gene calls are TRBV6-5 and TRBJ2-7, with TRBD1 matching over 7 bases. CDR3 length equals 15 residues. The V and J ends lost 6 bases and 2 bases, in that order; junction bases with no gene match: 10. Germline CDR1 and CDR2: MNHEY and SVGAGI. CDR3 nucleotide sequence: TGTGCCAGCAGCGTACACCTTGGGACAGCCTACGAGCAGTACTTC. It specifies CASSVHLGTAYEQYF.

CDR3 DNA: TGTGCCAGCAGCACAACATCGAGGAACGCTTTCTTT. Amino acids: CASSTTSRNAFF. This chain connects TRBV28 to TRBJ1-1; no firm D call. Germline V lookup: CDR1 MDHEN, CDR2 SYDVKM. The CDR3 totals 12 residues. V lost 6 bases, J lost 11 bases, and 16 bases lay in between.

The V call is TRBV4-1, the J call TRBJ2-3; D not resolved. Germline V gene data show CDR1 as MGHRA and CDR2 as YSYEKL. V was trimmed by 3 bases and J by 5 bases, leaving 9 bases between them. This CDR3 contains 13 residues. CDR3 sequence (DNA): TGCGCCAGCAGCCATCTAGTTGGAGATACGCAGTATTTT. It codes for CASSHLVGDTQYF.

This sequence joins TRBV4-1 and TRBJ2-7, with 7 bases identical to TRBD1. Germline V gene sequence: CDR1 MGHRA, CDR2 YSYEKL. J gave up 1 base and V 1 base, and 7 bases lay outside the gene matches. The CDR3 spans 16 residues. The CDR3 region is CASSQGWDSASYEQYF. CDR3 nucleotides: TGCGCCAGCAGCCAAGGATGGGACAGTGCATCCTACGAGCAGTACTTC.

The chain couples TRBV28 to TRBJ1-1; D not certain. Germline-derived CDR1 and CDR2 are MDHEN and SYDVKM. Trimming removed 5 bases at V and 9 bases at J, with 16 bases between. This CDR3 region has 13 residues. CDR3 sequence (DNA): TGTGCCAGCAGTCCATCCCAGGCGTCCCAAGCTTTCTTT. Its translation is CASSPSQASQAFF. The full variable domain, its missing parts supplied by reference TRBV28 and TRBJ1-1, is DVKVTQSSRYLVKRTGEKVFLECVQDMDHENMFWYRQDPGLGLRLIYFSYDVKMKEKGDIPEGYSVSREKKERFSLILESASTNQTSMYLCASSPSQASQAFFGQGTRLTVV.

The chain has TRBV19 and TRBJ2-7; 8 positions match TRBD2. The length of the CDR3 is 14 residues. CDR1 and CDR2 (germline): LNHDA, SQIVND (reference sequence). Losses at the gene ends were 4 bases for V and 3 bases for J; bases not matched to a gene: 5. CDR3 bases: TGTGCCAGTAGTAGAGGGACTAGAGTCTACGAGCAGTACTTC. It codes for CASSRGTRVYEQYF.

The J gene is TRBJ2-7, the V gene TRBV27; 9 bases are a match to TRBD1. V was pared by 4 bases and J by 2 bases, with 9 bases of the junction left unmatched. The CDR3 consists of 16 residues. CDR1 and CDR2 (germline): MNHEY, SMNVEV (reference sequence). CDR3 in DNA: TGTGCCAGCAGTTCGCCCCTGGACAGGGGAGCCTACGAGCAGTACTTC. This sequence encodes CASSSPLDRGAYEQYF.

This clone was observed a few times. V and J are TRBV7-9 and TRBJ2-1; D not resolved. Germline CDR1 SEHNR, CDR2 FQNEAQ (reference sequence). The CDR3 extends over 12 amino acids. V lost 4 bases and J 4 bases, leaving 5 bases between the germline ends. The CDR3 loop reads CASSSYYNEQFF. In DNA, the CDR3 is TGTGCCAGCAGCTCCTATTACAATGAGCAGTTCTTC.

The rearrangement uses TRBV29-1 and TRBJ1-1; D possibly corresponds to TRBD1 (6 bases). V was cut by 7 bases and J by 6 bases, with 18 bases left in between. The CDR3 is 13 amino acids. Germline V lookup: CDR1 SQVTM, CDR2 ANQGSEA. CDR3 region: CSGVEVQGPEAFF. DNA for the CDR3: TGCAGCGGTGTCGAGGTACAGGGCCCTGAAGCTTTCTTT.

V usage is TRBV18 and J usage is TRBJ2-7; TRBD1 might be the D (6 bases). Germline-derived CDR1 and CDR2 are KGHSH and LQKENI. V was clipped by 3 bases and J by 2 bases, with 14 bases between them. The length of the CDR3 is 15 residues. CDR3 sequence (DNA): TGTGCCAGCTCACCTCCGGACAGACTGACCTACGAGCAGTACTTC. Its translation is CASSPPDRLTYEQYF.

This chain joins TRBV27 and TRBJ1-2; the D is unclear. Trimming removed 6 bases at V and 1 base at J, with 12 bases between. The V gene's germline CDR1 is MNHEY and CDR2 SMNVEV (reference sequence). The CDR3 sequence is 14 residues long. The CDR3, as DNA: TGTGCCAGCAGCAAAAACGCGGATAACTATGGCTACACCTTC. This encodes CASSKNADNYGYTF.

This chain joins TRBV28 and TRBJ2-5, with TRBD1 matching 7 bases. Germline V gives CDR1 MDHEN, CDR2 SYDVKM. This CDR3 comprises 14 residues. J lost 5 bases, V lost 3 bases, and 6 bases had no gene match. CDR3 amino acids: CASSFGQAWETQYF. CDR3 sequence (DNA): TGTGCCAGCAGTTTTGGACAGGCCTGGGAGACCCAGTACTTC.

V and J are TRBV5-1 and TRBJ2-7, with unresolved D. The length of the CDR3 is 14 residues. V lost 0 bases to trimming and J lost 4 bases, with 11 bases between them. CDR1 is SGHRS, CDR2 YFSETQ, per germline. The CDR3 region is CASSLVADKYEQYF. CDR3 bases: TGCGCCAGCAGCTTGGTGGCAGACAAGTACGAGCAGTACTTC.

CDR3 nucleotides: TGTGCCAGCAGTCGGACAGGGCCAGCAAGCTCCTATAATTCACCCCTCCACTTT. This sequence encodes CASSRTGPASSYNSPLHF. The rearrangement uses TRBV4-2 and TRBJ1-6, with 8 bases lining up with TRBD1. The CDR3 length is 18 residues. V was pared by 6 bases and J by 0 bases, with 10 bases of the junction left unmatched. Germline assignment: CDR1 LGHNA and CDR2 YNFKEQ.